This T cell receptor beta chain was captured in a study of control samples from healthy donors and cancer patients. The repertoire was sequenced with immunoSEQ multiplex PCR; TCRdb's copy has only in-frame clones and lacks some. The sample lists 190,000 or so clones, about 93% occurring once. The germline CDR1 and CDR2 sequences are MGHRA and YSYEKL. The CDR3 spans 18 residues. The V gene lost 0 bases and the J gene lost 8 bases, with 20 bases spanning the gap. The sequenced sample consisted of blood. This chain connects TRBV4-1 to TRBJ1-6, with D possibly being TRBD1 (6 bases). This TCR was sampled from a man between 18 and 35 years old in good health. CDR3 sequence reads: CASSQELRVNRVHSPLHF. The CDR3 DNA reads TGCGCCAGCAGCCAAGAATTAAGAGTTAACAGGGTGCATTCACCCCTCCACTTT.